This T cell receptor beta chain stems from a study of control samples from healthy donors and cancer patients. Germline loops: CDR1 MDHEN, CDR2 SYDVKM. The V gene end was trimmed by 3 bases and the J gene end by 1 base; junction bases not matched to a gene: 4. This CDR3 has 15 amino acids. Method: immunoSEQ multiplex PCR; TCRdb's copy keeps in-frame clones and lacks some. The data hold over 100,000 clones, with 92% observed a single time. The receptor comes from a woman under 30 in good health. The chain links TRBV28 to TRBJ1-1; 8 nucleotides agree with TRBD1. The source material was blood. The CDR3 region is CASSFFDRGNTEAFF. The DNA of the CDR3 is TGTGCCAGCAGTTTCTTTGACAGGGGGAACACTGAAGCTTTCTTT.